These 4 T cell receptor beta chains originate from one sample sequenced in a study of T cells in Graves' hyperthyroidism and ophthalmopathy (dated by TCRdb to about 2019). Library generation was performed with multiplex PCR. The instrument was an Illumina HiSeq 2000. Amplification of TCR beta CDR3 regions was carried out from RNA transcripts. A first-round RT-PCR of the TCR CDR3 used the HTBI primer set with the Qiagen OneStep RT-PCR kit. Clones were called with MiXCR by TCRdb after fastp trimmed the public reads at Q25, and only in-frame beta chains were retained. Rows with a matching CDR3 protein are joined into one entry that keeps the most common DNA and genes. This sample has 450,000 to 700,000 distinct CDR3 sequences in its table, and 46% of those were observed once. The ten most abundant clones make up roughly 19% of the sample. The sample comprised peripheral blood or thyroid tissue (not recorded which). The receptors here all came from an adult woman with Graves' disease, either hyperthyroidism or ophthalmopathy (not recorded which).

This clonotype was detected many times. The chain recombines TRBV2 with TRBJ2-5; D gene ambiguous. CDR3 length equals 12 residues. V shed 7 bases and J shed 1 base, with 7 bases lying between them. Germline assignment: CDR1 SNHLY and CDR2 FYNNEI. The CDR3, as DNA: TGTGCCAGCAACGGCGGCCAAGAGACCCAGTACTTC. Translating gives CASNGGQETQYF.

The rearrangement links TRBV10-2 to TRBJ1-6; D remains ambiguous. The V end lost 1 base, the J end lost 7 bases, and 2 bases lay between the germline ends. There are 12 residues in the CDR3. Germline V gene sequence: CDR1 WSHSY, CDR2 SAAADI. CDR3 bases: TGCGCCAGCAGTGAGTGGAATTCACCCCTCCACTTT. Protein product: CASSEWNSPLHF.

The J gene is TRBJ1-3, the V gene TRBV5-1; D is perhaps TRBD1 (5 bases). V was shortened by 2 bases and J by 4 bases, with 10 bases between the two germline ends. The germline CDR1 and CDR2 sequences are SGHRS and YFSETQ. This CDR3 is 14 amino acids long. The CDR3 DNA follows: TGCGCCAGCAGCTTTCAGGGTCGAGGAAACACCATATATTTT. It specifies CASSFQGRGNTIYF.

This chain joins TRBV29-1 and TRBJ1-6; 7 bases agree with TRBD1. The CDR3 consists of 13 residues. The germline CDR1 and CDR2 sequences are SQVTM and ANQGSEA. With 5 bases clipped from V and 6 bases from J, the junction kept 4 bases outside the gene matches. CDR3 sequence reads: CSVQGTANSPLHF. The CDR3 nucleotides read TGCAGCGTTCAGGGGACAGCTAATTCACCCCTCCACTTT.